A selection of T cell receptor beta chains follows, all from one sample in a study of T cell changes during pregnancy in multiple sclerosis. Produced via immunoSEQ multiplex PCR; TCRdb's table is partial and in-frame only. The table shows about 13,000 clones, with about nine tenths occurring only once. Source: CD8+ T cells from peripheral blood mononuclear cells, taken in the first trimester of pregnancy. The receptors were sampled from a female donor with multiple sclerosis, enrolled in a pregnancy study. Each CDR3 is given with its conserved first and last residue. D genes are given only for firm matches. Clone size appears in some rows only: once, few, many, or a class for an expanded clone.

clone_size	j_call	d_call	v_call	cdr3_aa	cdr3_nt
.	TRBJ2-7	.	TRBV5-1	CASSLGGAEQYF	TGCGCCAGCAGCTTGGGCGGGGCCGAGCAGTACTTC
.	TRBJ1-2	TRBD1	TRBV28	CASSGQGLDHGYTF	TGTGCCAGCAGCGGACAGGGCCTAGACCATGGCTACACCTTC
.	TRBJ2-3	.	TRBV30	CAWSVVGGGADTQYF	TGTGCCTGGAGTGTAGTGGGAGGGGGGGCAGATACGCAGTATTTT
.	TRBJ2-7	.	TRBV10-3	CAISDSRGQYF	TGTGCCATCAGTGACAGTCGCGGGCAGTACTTC
once	TRBJ2-1	TRBD2	TRBV5-1	CASSLVAGGPYNEQFF	TGCGCCAGCAGCTTGGTTGCGGGGGGGCCATACAATGAGCAGTTCTTC
once	TRBJ1-2	.	TRBV13	CASSLSPQGIDYGYTF	TGTGCCAGCAGCTTATCGCCCCAGGGAATTGACTATGGCTACACCTTC
large	TRBJ2-7	TRBD2	TRBV4-1	CASSQISGGWYEQYF	TGCGCCAGCAGCCAGATTAGCGGGGGGTGGTACGAGCAGTACTTC
.	TRBJ1-5	.	TRBV6-5	CASSPQGYQPQHF	TGTGCCAGCAGCCCCCAGGGATATCAGCCCCAGCATTTT
once	TRBJ2-3	.	TRBV10-3	CAISDPTTASTDTQYF	TGTGCCATCAGTGACCCAACGACTGCTAGCACAGATACGCAGTATTTT
once	TRBJ2-1	TRBD2	TRBV5-6	CASSLASGGAGGEQFF	TGTGCCAGCAGCTTGGCCAGCGGGGGGGCCGGAGGTGAGCAGTTCTTC
.	TRBJ2-3	TRBD2	TRBV6-5	CASSYSPSGIDTQYF	TGTGCCAGCAGTTACTCGCCCAGCGGGATAGATACGCAGTATTTT
.	TRBJ1-1	.	TRBV27	CASTPTDMNTEAFF	TGTGCCAGCACCCCGACAGACATGAACACTGAAGCTTTCTTT
.	TRBJ2-3	TRBD2	TRBV9	CASSVGPRGLAGYTDTQYF	TGTGCCAGCAGCGTGGGACCTCGGGGGCTAGCGGGATACACAGATACGCAGTATTTT
.	TRBJ2-2	.	TRBV5-5	CAKGPPPTGELFF	TGTGCCAAGGGGCCCCCCCCCACCGGGGAGCTGTTTTTT
once	TRBJ2-5	TRBD2	TRBV5-1	CASSFSAGGPIQETQYF	TGCGCCAGCAGCTTCTCAGCGGGGGGGCCGATCCAAGAGACCCAGTACTTC
.	TRBJ1-2	.	TRBV5-6	CASSLRGNYGYTF	TGTGCCAGCAGCTTGAGGGGAAACTATGGCTACACCTTC
few	TRBJ2-3	TRBD2	TRBV6-4	CASSDSGGASDTQYF	TGTGCCAGCAGTGACTCCGGGGGGGCATCAGATACGCAGTATTTT
.	TRBJ2-7	TRBD1	TRBV6-6	CASSYTRDSSYEQYF	TGTGCCAGCAGTTACACCCGGGACAGCTCCTACGAGCAGTACTTC
.	TRBJ2-1	TRBD1	TRBV27	CASSLSNRGPEQFF	TGTGCCAGCAGTTTATCGAACAGGGGACCTGAGCAGTTCTTC
.	TRBJ1-2	TRBD1	TRBV5-4	CASSLRPGQGDGYTF	TGTGCCAGCAGCCTACGCCCGGGACAGGGGGATGGCTACACCTTC
once	TRBJ2-7	TRBD1	TRBV11-2	CASSLDGTGGGYSEQYF	TGTGCCAGCAGCTTAGACGGGACAGGGGGAGGATACTCCGAGCAGTACTTC
.	TRBJ2-6	.	TRBV6-4	CASSERGSSGANVLTF	TGTGCCAGCAGTGAAAGGGGTTCCTCTGGGGCCAACGTCCTGACTTTC
once	TRBJ1-3	.	TRBV7-8	CASSPDMAGNTIYF	TGTGCCAGCAGCCCGGACATGGCTGGAAACACCATATATTTT
.	TRBJ1-2	.	TRBV5-1	CASSLAPTVQGYTF	TGCGCCAGCAGCTTGGCCCCAACAGTCCAAGGCTACACCTTC
.	TRBJ1-6	TRBD1	TRBV6-1	CASSELAGTGVSPLHF	TGTGCCAGCAGTGAACTCGCGGGGACAGGGGTGTCACCCCTCCACTTT
.	TRBJ2-7	TRBD1	TRBV5-8	CASSPGTDTYEQYF	TGTGCCAGCAGCCCCGGGACAGATACCTACGAGCAGTACTTC
.	TRBJ1-2	.	TRBV4-3	CASSPTRQDHGYTF	TGCGCCAGCAGCCCTACCCGACAGGACCATGGCTACACCTTC
.	TRBJ2-3	TRBD2	TRBV6-1	CASTQGGGADTQYF	TGTGCCAGCACCCAAGGCGGGGGGGCAGATACGCAGTATTTT
.	TRBJ1-1	.	TRBV5-1	CASMEGAEAFF	TGCGCCAGCATGGAAGGGGCAGAAGCTTTCTTT
.	TRBJ1-2	TRBD1	TRBV6-5	CASSYGDRGYGYTF	TGTGCCAGCAGTTACGGGGACAGGGGCTATGGCTACACCTTC
once	TRBJ2-2	.	TRBV13	CASSFYANPGELFF	TGTGCCAGCAGCTTTTACGCGAATCCCGGGGAGCTGTTTTTT
.	TRBJ2-6	.	TRBV9	CASSVSSGANVLTF	TGTGCCAGCAGCGTGAGCTCTGGGGCCAACGTCCTGACTTTC
.	TRBJ2-1	.	TRBV30	CAWTPGYNEQFF	TGTGCCTGGACCCCGGGCTACAATGAGCAGTTCTTC
.	TRBJ1-1	.	TRBV13	CASSVRRERVTEAFF	TGTGCCAGCAGCGTCCGGAGGGAAAGGGTCACTGAAGCTTTCTTT
.	TRBJ2-1	.	TRBV4-3	CASSQALDSQAHNEQFF	TGCGCCAGCAGCCAAGCTCTGGACTCCCAGGCCCACAATGAGCAGTTCTTC
.	TRBJ1-5	.	TRBV19	CASSITQGLFQPQHF	TGTGCCAGTAGTATAACTCAGGGACTCTTTCAGCCCCAGCATTTT
once	TRBJ1-2	.	TRBV4-1	CASSQELTAFGMRNGYTF	TGCGCCAGCAGCCAAGAATTGACGGCCTTTGGCATGAGGAACGGCTACACCTTC
.	TRBJ2-3	.	TRBV28	CASSFATPISRVDTQYF	TGTGCCAGCAGTTTCGCCACCCCAATCAGCAGGGTGGATACGCAGTATTTT
.	TRBJ2-3	.	TRBV6-5	CASSYVLSTDTQYF	TGTGCCAGCAGTTATGTCCTTAGCACAGATACGCAGTATTTT
.	TRBJ1-2	TRBD1	TRBV6-5	CASSAGQSNYGYTF	TGTGCCAGCAGTGCGGGACAGAGTAACTATGGCTACACCTTC
once	TRBJ2-7	.	TRBV2	CASSVGPTGTYEQYF	TGTGCCAGCAGTGTAGGCCCGACGGGTACCTACGAGCAGTACTTC
few	TRBJ1-5	.	TRBV18	CASSPYRVNQPQHF	TGTGCCAGCTCACCATACAGGGTAAATCAGCCCCAGCATTTT
.	TRBJ2-7	.	TRBV4-1	CASSQGWQISYEQYF	TGCGCCAGCAGCCAAGGGTGGCAAATCTCCTACGAGCAGTACTTC
.	TRBJ2-5	TRBD1	TRBV7-9	CASSLDKGARETQYF	TGTGCCAGCAGCTTAGATAAGGGGGCGCGAGAGACCCAGTACTTC
.	TRBJ2-2	TRBD2	TRBV27	CASLSGYDMGPGGTGELFF	TGTGCCAGCTTGTCGGGATATGATATGGGACCGGGGGGCACCGGGGAGCTGTTTTTT
few	TRBJ2-7	.	TRBV7-9	CASSLGVLRGKYSGEQYF	TGTGCCAGCAGCTTAGGCGTCCTACGGGGGAAATATTCAGGGGAGCAGTACTTC
.	TRBJ2-7	TRBD1	TRBV15	CATSRRGDREVYEQYF	TGTGCCACCAGCAGAAGAGGGGACAGGGAGGTTTACGAGCAGTACTTC
.	TRBJ1-1	TRBD1	TRBV10-3	CAISESGTGGLANTEAFF	TGTGCCATCAGTGAGTCAGGGACAGGGGGCCTTGCGAACACTGAAGCTTTCTTT
few	TRBJ1-3	.	TRBV4-3	CASSQAVELNPAPSGNTIYF	TGCGCCAGCAGCCAAGCTGTTGAACTGAACCCCGCTCCCTCTGGAAACACCATATATTTT
.	TRBJ2-2	.	TRBV4-2	CASSLNTGELFF	TGTGCCAGCAGCTTAAACACCGGGGAGCTGTTTTTT
once	TRBJ2-7	TRBD2	TRBV5-6	CASSSQGLASYEQYF	TGTGCCAGCAGCTCGCAGGGACTAGCATCCTACGAGCAGTACTTC
once	TRBJ1-2	TRBD1	TRBV18	CASSLPPTGNYGYTF	TGTGCCAGCTCACTTCCTCCGACAGGGAACTATGGCTACACCTTC
.	TRBJ2-2	TRBD2	TRBV10-3	CATQRLGTSGTGELFF	TGTGCCACCCAACGGCTGGGGACTAGCGGCACCGGGGAGCTGTTTTTT
once	TRBJ2-5	TRBD2	TRBV28	CASSFVLAGGRETQYF	TGTGCCAGCAGTTTTGTACTAGCGGGGGGGCGGGAGACCCAGTACTTC
.	TRBJ2-5	.	TRBV28	CASGLGETQYF	TGTGCCAGCGGACTTGGAGAGACCCAGTACTTC
.	TRBJ1-5	TRBD1	TRBV11-2	CASSQTGTQPQHF	TGTGCCAGCAGCCAGACAGGGACCCAGCCCCAGCATTTT
once	TRBJ1-2	.	TRBV6-5	CASSYSLGGFGGYTF	TGTGCCAGCAGTTACTCGTTAGGAGGGTTTGGCGGCTACACCTTC
.	TRBJ1-1	.	TRBV30	CAWGAGGGEAFF	TGTGCCTGGGGCGCGGGGGGCGGGGAAGCTTTCTTT
.	TRBJ2-7	TRBD2	TRBV5-1	CASSLVTSGEDEQYF	TGCGCCAGCAGCTTGGTGACTAGCGGGGAGGACGAGCAGTACTTC